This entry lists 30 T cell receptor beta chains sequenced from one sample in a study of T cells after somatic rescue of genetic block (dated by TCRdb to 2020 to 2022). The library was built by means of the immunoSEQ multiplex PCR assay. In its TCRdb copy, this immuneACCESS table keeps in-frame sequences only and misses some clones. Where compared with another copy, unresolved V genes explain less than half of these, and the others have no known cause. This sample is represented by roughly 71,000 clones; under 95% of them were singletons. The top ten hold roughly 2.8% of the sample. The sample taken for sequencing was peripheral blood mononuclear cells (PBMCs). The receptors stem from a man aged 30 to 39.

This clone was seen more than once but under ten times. CDR3 in amino acids: CASRGQYSNQPQHF. The CDR3 nucleotides are TGTGCCAGCCGTGGACAGTATAGCAATCAGCCCCAGCATTTT. The chain is built from TRBV27 and TRBJ1-5; possible D gene TRBD1, 6 bases. The CDR3 runs to 14 residues. V was shortened by 8 bases and J by 0 bases, with 11 bases between the two germline ends. Germline V gives CDR1 MNHEY, CDR2 SMNVEV (reference sequence).

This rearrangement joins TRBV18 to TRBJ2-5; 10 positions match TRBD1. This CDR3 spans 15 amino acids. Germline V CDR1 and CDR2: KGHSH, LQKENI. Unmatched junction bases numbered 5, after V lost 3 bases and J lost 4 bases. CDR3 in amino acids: CASSPDRGWGETQYF. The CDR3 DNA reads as TGTGCCAGCTCACCGGACAGGGGGTGGGGAGAGACCCAGTACTTC.

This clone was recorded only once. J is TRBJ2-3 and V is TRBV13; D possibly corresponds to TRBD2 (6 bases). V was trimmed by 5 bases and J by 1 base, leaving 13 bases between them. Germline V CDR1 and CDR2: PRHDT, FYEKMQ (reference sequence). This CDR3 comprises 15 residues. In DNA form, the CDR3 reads TGTGCCAGCAGCATTAGCGGAGGCGGCACAGATACGCAGTATTTT. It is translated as CASSISGGGTDTQYF.

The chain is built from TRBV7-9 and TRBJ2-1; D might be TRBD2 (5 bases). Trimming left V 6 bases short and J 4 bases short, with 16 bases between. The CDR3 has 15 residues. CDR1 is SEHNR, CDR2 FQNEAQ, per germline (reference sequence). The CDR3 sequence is CASSLERTFYNEQFF. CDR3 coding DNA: TGTGCCAGCAGTCTGGAGCGGACGTTTTACAATGAGCAGTTCTTC.

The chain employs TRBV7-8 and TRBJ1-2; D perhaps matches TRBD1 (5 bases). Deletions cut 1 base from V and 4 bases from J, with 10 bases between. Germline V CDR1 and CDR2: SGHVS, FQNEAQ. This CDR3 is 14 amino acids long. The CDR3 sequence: CASSLGQGAYGYTF. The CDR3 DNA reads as TGTGCCAGCAGCTTAGGTCAGGGAGCCTATGGCTACACCTTC.

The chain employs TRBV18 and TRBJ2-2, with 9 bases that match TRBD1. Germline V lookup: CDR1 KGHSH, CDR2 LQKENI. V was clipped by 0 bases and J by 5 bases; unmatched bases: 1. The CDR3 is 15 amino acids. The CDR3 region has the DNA TGTGCCAGCTCACCACCGGGACAGGGAACCGGGGAGCTGTTTTTT. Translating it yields CASSPPGQGTGELFF.

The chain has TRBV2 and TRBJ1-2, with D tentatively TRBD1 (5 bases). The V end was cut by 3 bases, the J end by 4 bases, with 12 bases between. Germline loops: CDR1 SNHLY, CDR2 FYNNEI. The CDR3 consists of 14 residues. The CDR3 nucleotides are TGTGCCAGCAGTGAGGATTCAGGGACCTATGGCTACACCTTC. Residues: CASSEDSGTYGYTF.

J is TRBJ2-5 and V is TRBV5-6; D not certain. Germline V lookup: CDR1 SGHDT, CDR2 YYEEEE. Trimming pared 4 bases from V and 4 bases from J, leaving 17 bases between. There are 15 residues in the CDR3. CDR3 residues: CASSPWAAPTETQYF. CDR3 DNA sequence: TGTGCCAGCAGCCCCTGGGCGGCACCAACAGAGACCCAGTACTTC.

The CDR3 DNA reads as TGTGCCAGCAGCCAAGAACCTAGCGGGGGGCGCACAGATACGCAGTATTTT. Its protein is CASSQEPSGGRTDTQYF. The V and J genes are TRBV4-2 and TRBJ2-3; 11 positions agree with TRBD2. The V gene end was trimmed by 0 bases and the J gene end by 1 base; junction bases not matched to a gene: 3. In germline, CDR1 is LGHNA, CDR2 YNFKEQ. This CDR3 is built from 17 residues.

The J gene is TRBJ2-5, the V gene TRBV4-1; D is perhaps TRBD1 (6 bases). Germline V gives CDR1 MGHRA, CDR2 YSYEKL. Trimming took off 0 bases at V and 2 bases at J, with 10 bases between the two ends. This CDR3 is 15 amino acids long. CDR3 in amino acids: CASSQDSQGQETQYF. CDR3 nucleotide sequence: TGCGCCAGCAGCCAAGACTCACAGGGACAAGAGACCCAGTACTTC.

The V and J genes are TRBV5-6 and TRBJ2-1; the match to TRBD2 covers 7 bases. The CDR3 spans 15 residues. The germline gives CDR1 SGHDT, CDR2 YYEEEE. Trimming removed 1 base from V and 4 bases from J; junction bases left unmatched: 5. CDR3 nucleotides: TGTGCCAGCAGCTTGACGGGGAGGGCTTACAATGAGCAGTTCTTC. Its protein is CASSLTGRAYNEQFF.

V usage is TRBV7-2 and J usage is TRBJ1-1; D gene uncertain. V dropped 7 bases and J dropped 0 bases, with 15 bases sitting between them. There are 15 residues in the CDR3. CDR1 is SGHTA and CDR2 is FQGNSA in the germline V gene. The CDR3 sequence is CASTTPDNLNTEAFF. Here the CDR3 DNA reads TGTGCCAGCACCACCCCCGACAACTTGAACACTGAAGCTTTCTTT.

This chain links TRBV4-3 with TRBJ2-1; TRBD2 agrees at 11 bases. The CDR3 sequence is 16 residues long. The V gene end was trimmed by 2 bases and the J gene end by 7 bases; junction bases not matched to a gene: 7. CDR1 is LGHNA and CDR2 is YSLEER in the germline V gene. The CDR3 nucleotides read TGCGCCAGCAGCCAAACCACTAGCGGGAGCTTTAATGAGCAGTTCTTC. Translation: CASSQTTSGSFNEQFF.

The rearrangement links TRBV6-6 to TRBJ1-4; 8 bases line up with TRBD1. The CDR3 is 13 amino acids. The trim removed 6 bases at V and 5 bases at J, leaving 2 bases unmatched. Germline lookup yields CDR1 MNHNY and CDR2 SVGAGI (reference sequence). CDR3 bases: TGTGCCAGCAGCGACAGGGGAAATGAAAAACTGTTTTTT. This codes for CASSDRGNEKLFF.

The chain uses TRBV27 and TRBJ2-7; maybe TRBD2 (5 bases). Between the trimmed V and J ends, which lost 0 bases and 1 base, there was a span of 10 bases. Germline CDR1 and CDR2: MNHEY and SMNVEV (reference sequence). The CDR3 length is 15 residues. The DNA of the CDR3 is TGTGCCAGCAGTTTATCGCTACGGGGTTCCTACGAGCAGTACTTC. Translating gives CASSLSLRGSYEQYF.

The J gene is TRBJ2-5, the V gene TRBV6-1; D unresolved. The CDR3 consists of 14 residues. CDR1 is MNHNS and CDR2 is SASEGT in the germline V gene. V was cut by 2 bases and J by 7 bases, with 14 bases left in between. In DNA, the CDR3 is TGTGCCAGCAGTGAATCGGGTCGTTGGGGGACCCAGTACTTC. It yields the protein CASSESGRWGTQYF.

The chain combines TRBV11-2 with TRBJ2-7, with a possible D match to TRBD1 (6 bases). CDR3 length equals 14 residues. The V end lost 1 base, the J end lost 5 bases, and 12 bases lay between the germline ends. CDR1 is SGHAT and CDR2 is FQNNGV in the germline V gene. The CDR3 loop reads CASSLAHRVNEQYF. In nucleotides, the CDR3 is TGTGCCAGCAGCTTAGCCCACAGGGTCAACGAGCAGTACTTC.

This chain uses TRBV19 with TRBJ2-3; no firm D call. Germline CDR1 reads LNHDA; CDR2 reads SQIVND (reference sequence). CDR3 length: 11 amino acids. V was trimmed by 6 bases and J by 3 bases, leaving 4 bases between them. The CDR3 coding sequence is TGTGCCAGTAGCTTAACAGATACGCAGTATTTT. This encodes CASSLTDTQYF.

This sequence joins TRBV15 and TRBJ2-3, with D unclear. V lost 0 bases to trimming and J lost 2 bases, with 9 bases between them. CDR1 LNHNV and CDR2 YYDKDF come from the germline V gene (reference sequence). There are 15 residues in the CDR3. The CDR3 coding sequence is TGTGCCACCAGCAGAGATCTGGGCTACACAGATACGCAGTATTTT. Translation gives CATSRDLGYTDTQYF.

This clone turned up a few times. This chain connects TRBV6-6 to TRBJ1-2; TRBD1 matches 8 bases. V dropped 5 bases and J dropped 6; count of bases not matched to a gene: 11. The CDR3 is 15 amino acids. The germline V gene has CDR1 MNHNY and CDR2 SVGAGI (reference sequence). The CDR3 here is CASSPLRGQGDGYTF. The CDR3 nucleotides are TGTGCCAGCAGTCCCCTCAGGGGGCAGGGGGATGGCTACACCTTC.

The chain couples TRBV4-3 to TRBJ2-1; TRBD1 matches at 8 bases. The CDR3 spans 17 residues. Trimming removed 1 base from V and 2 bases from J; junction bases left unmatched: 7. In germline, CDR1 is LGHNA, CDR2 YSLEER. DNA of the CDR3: TGCGCCAGCAGCCAAGGGGAGACAGGGGTTGCCTACAATGAGCAGTTCTTC. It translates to CASSQGETGVAYNEQFF.

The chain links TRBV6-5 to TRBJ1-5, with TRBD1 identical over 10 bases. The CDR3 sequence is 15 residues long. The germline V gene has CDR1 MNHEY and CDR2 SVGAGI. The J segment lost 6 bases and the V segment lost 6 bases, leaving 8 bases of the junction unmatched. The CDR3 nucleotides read TGTGCCAGCAGGGACCGGGACAGGGGTATTCAGCCCCAGCATTTT. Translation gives CASRDRDRGIQPQHF.

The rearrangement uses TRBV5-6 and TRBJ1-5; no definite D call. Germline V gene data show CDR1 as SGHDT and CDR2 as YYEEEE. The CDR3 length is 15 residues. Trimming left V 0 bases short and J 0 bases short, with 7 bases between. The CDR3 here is CASSLDGYSNQPQHF. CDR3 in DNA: TGTGCCAGCAGCTTGGACGGTTATAGCAATCAGCCCCAGCATTTT.

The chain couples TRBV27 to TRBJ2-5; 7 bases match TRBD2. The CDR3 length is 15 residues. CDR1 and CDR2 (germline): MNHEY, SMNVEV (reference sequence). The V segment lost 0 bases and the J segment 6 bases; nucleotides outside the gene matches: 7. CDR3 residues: CASSLSGGTLKTQYF. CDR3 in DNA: TGTGCCAGCAGTTTATCGGGGGGGACGCTAAAGACCCAGTACTTC.

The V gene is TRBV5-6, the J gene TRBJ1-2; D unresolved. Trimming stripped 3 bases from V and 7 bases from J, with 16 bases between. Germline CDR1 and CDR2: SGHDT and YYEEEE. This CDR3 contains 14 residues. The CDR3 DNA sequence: TGTGCCAGCAGCTCGTCATGGGTAGACGCTGGCTACACCTTC. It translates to CASSSSWVDAGYTF.

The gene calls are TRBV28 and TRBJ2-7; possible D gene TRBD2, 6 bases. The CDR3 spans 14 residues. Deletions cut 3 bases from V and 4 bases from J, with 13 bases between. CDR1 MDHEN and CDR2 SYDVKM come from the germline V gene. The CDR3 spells CASSFGGFEYEQYF. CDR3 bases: TGTGCCAGCAGTTTTGGAGGGTTCGAGTACGAGCAGTACTTC.

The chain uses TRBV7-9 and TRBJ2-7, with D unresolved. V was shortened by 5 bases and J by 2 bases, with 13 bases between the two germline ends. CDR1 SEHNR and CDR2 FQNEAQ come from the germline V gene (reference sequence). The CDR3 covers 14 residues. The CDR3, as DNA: TGTGCCAGCAGCCCACCCGGGCAGGCCTACGAGCAGTACTTC. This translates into CASSPPGQAYEQYF. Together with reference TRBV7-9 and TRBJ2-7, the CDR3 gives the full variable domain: DTGVSQNPRHKITKRGQNVTFRCDPISEHNRLYWYRQTLGQGPEFLTYFQNEAQLEKSRLLSDRFSAERPKGSFSTLEIQRTEQGDSAMYLCASSPPGQAYEQYFGPGTRLTVT.

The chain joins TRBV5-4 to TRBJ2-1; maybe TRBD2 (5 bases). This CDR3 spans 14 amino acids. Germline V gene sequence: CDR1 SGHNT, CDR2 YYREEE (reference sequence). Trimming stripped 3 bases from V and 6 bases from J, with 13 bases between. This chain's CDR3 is CASSWSLALNEQFF. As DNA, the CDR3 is TGTGCCAGCAGCTGGAGTCTAGCCCTCAATGAGCAGTTCTTC.

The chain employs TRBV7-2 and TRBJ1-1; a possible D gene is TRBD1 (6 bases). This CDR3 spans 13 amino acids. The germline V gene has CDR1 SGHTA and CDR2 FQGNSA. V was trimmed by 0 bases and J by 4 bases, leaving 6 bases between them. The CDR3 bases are TGTGCCAGCAGCTTAGCCAGGGGCACTGAAGCTTTCTTT. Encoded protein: CASSLARGTEAFF.

CDR3 nucleotide sequence: TGTGCCAGCTCACCACCGGTGGCCGACAGCGTAAGCTCCTACGAGCAGTACTTC. The encoded protein is CASSPPVADSVSSYEQYF. The chain links TRBV18 to TRBJ2-7; the D gene is possibly TRBD1 (5 bases). Germline loops: CDR1 KGHSH, CDR2 LQKENI. Trimming pared 0 bases from V and 0 bases from J, leaving 18 bases between. This CDR3 has 18 residues. Supplemented by reference TRBV18 and TRBJ2-7, the full variable domain reads NAGVMQNPRHLVRRRGQEARLRCSPMKGHSHVYWYRQLPEEGLKFMVYLQKENIIDESGMPKERFSAEFPKEGPSILRIQQVVRGDSAAYFCASSPPVADSVSSYEQYFGPGTRLTVT.